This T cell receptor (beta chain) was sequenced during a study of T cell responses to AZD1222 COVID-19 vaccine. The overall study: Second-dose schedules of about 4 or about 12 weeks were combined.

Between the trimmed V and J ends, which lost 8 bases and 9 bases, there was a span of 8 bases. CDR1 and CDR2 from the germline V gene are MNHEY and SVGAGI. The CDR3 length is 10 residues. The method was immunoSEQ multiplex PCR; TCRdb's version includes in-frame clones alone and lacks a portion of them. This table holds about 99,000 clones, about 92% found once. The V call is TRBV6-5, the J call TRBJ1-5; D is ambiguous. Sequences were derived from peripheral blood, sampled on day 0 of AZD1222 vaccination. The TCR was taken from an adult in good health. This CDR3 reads CASGLGPQHF. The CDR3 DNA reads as TGTGCCAGCGGACTCGGGCCCCAGCATTTT.